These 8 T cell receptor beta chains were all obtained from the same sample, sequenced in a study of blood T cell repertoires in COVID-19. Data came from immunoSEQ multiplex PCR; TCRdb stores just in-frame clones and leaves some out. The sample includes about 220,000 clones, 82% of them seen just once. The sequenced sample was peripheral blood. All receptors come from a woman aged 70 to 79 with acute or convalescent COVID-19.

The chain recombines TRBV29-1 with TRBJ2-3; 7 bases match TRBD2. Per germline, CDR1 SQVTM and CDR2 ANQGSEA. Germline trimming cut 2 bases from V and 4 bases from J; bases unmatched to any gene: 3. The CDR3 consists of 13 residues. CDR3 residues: CSVEMAGADTQYF. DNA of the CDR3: TGCAGCGTTGAAATGGCGGGGGCAGATACGCAGTATTTT.

CDR3 protein: CAIRGQVNQPQHF. DNA for the CDR3: TGTGCCATCAGGGGACAGGTCAATCAGCCCCAGCATTTT. The rearrangement links TRBV10-3 to TRBJ1-5; 8 bases are a match to TRBD1. V trimming: 6 bases; J trimming: 3 bases; junction bases outside the gene matches: 1. This CDR3 comprises 13 residues. Per germline, CDR1 ENHRY and CDR2 SYGVKD.

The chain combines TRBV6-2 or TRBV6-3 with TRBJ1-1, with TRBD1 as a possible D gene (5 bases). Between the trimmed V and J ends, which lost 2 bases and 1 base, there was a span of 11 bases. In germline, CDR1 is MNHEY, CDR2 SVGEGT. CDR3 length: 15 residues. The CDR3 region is CASSYPRTTNTEAFF. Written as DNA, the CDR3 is TGTGCCAGCAGTTACCCCAGGACAACGAACACTGAAGCTTTCTTT.

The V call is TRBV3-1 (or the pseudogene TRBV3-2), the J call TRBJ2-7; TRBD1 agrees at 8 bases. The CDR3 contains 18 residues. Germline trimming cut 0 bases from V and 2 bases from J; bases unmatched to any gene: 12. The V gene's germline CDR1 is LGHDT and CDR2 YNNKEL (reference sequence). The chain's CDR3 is CASSQDPVTGTGPYEQYF. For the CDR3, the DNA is TGTGCCAGCAGCCAAGATCCCGTGACGGGGACAGGCCCCTACGAGCAGTACTTC.

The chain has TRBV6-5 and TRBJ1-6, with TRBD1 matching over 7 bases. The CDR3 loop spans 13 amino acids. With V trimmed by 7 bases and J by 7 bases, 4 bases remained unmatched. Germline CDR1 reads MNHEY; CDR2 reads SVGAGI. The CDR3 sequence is CASTTGVNSPLHF. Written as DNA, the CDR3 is TGTGCCAGCACTACAGGGGTCAATTCACCCCTCCACTTT.

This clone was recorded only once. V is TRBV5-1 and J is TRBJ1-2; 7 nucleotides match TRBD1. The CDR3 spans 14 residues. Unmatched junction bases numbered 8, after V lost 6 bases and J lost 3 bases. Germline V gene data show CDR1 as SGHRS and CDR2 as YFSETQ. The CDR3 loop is CASNEQGKDYGYTF. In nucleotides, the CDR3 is TGCGCCAGCAACGAACAGGGGAAGGACTATGGCTACACCTTC.

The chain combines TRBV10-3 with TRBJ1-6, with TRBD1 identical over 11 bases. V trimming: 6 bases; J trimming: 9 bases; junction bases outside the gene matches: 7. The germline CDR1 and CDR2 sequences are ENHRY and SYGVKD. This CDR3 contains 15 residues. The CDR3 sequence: CAIRGQGELFSPLHF. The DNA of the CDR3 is TGTGCCATCAGGGGACAGGGGGAATTGTTTTCACCCCTCCACTTT.

CDR3 amino acids: CASSPLPGQGGFYGYTF. As DNA, the CDR3 is TGTGCCAGCAGCCCCCTTCCGGGACAGGGGGGATTCTATGGCTACACCTTC. This chain uses TRBV6-2 or TRBV6-3 with TRBJ1-2, with 11 bases that match TRBD1. This CDR3 has 17 amino acids. The V gene's germline CDR1 is MNHEY and CDR2 SVGEGT. The trim removed 6 bases at V and 4 bases at J, leaving 13 bases unmatched.